This T cell receptor beta chain was captured in a study of shared clonotypes between healthy human individuals. When replicate PCRs were run on unsorted PBMC, they used around 290 ng DNA, approximately 28,000 T cell genomes. Measured with immunoSEQ multiplex PCR; TCRdb has only the in-frame clones, and not every one. The sample consists of about 480,000 clones, over 75% of them appearing once. The CDR3 extends over 15 amino acids. After removal of 7 bases from V and 8 bases from J, the junction contained 11 bases not matched to a gene. In germline, CDR1 is MDHEN, CDR2 SYDVKM. The chain has TRBV28 and TRBJ1-6; 7 bases map to TRBD1. The sequence was obtained from a woman in her thirties or forties in good health. Some clones in this sample may be carry-over from other donors' samples. Specimen: PBMCs. The DNA for the CDR3 is TGTGCCAGCACCCCAATTGACAGGGACGATTCACCCCTCCACTTT. It codes for CASTPIDRDDSPLHF.